These 21 T cell receptor beta chains were all obtained from the same sample, sequenced in a study of blood T cell repertoires in COVID-19. Produced via immunoSEQ multiplex PCR; TCRdb's table is partial and in-frame only. The profile shows around 270,000 clones, more than 85% of them singletons. The sequencing sample was made of peripheral blood. These receptors all come from a person under 30 with COVID-19, enrolled during active disease.

The chain couples TRBV12-3 or TRBV12-4 to TRBJ1-3; D perhaps matches TRBD1 (6 bases). CDR3 length: 13 amino acids. Trimming stripped 10 bases from V and 0 bases from J, with 10 bases between. CDR3 DNA: TGTGCCATCTCGACAGGCTCTGGAAACACCATATATTTT. Translating gives CAISTGSGNTIYF.

This sequence joins TRBV7-2 and TRBJ2-1; 9 nucleotides agree with TRBD2. The CDR3 is 18 residues long. V lost 3 bases and J lost 6; bases outside the gene matches: 15. Germline V lookup: CDR1 SGHTA, CDR2 FQGNSA. The CDR3 DNA sequence: TGTGCCAGCAGCTTGTGGGCTAGCGGGAAGTTCCCCCTCAATGAGCAGTTCTTC. It codes for CASSLWASGKFPLNEQFF.

Points on this clone: The sample has other DNA sequences that encode this CDR3 too. The chain carries TRBV5-1 and TRBJ2-2, with D unclear. The CDR3 is made up of 14 amino acids. V gave up 0 bases and J gave up 1 base, with 4 bases separating them. Germline V lookup: CDR1 SGHRS, CDR2 YFSETQ. In DNA form, the CDR3 reads TGCGCCAGCAGCTTGGGACAGAACACCGGGGAGCTGTTTTTT. Translation: CASSLGQNTGELFF.

The chain links TRBV6-4 to TRBJ2-1, with a possible D match to TRBD2 (5 bases). CDR1 is MRHNA, CDR2 SNTAGT, per germline. The V end lost 2 bases, the J end lost 5 bases, and 13 bases lay between the germline ends. The length of the CDR3 is 15 residues. DNA for the CDR3: TGTGCCAGCAGTGACAGTGGCGGGCCTAACAATGAGCAGTTCTTC. It yields the protein CASSDSGGPNNEQFF.

This rearrangement joins TRBV27 to TRBJ1-2; TRBD1 agrees at 9 bases. V was pared by 5 bases and J by 4 bases, with 11 bases of the junction left unmatched. This CDR3 contains 16 residues. CDR1 is MNHEY and CDR2 is SMNVEV in the germline V gene (reference sequence). CDR3 in amino acids: CASSGIQGAMAYGYTF. CDR3 DNA sequence: TGTGCCAGCAGTGGGATACAGGGGGCCATGGCCTATGGCTACACCTTC.

The chain couples TRBV6-1 to TRBJ2-1; 10 bases align to TRBD2. The J segment lost 9 bases and the V segment lost 2 bases, leaving 7 bases of the junction unmatched. The CDR3 covers 15 residues. Per germline, CDR1 MNHNS and CDR2 SASEGT. CDR3 DNA: TGTGCCAGCAGTGAAAAGGCTAGCGGGAGTTTTGAGCAGTTCTTC. Translation: CASSEKASGSFEQFF.

This chain connects TRBV6-5 to TRBJ1-5; tentatively, D is TRBD1 (6 bases). The length of the CDR3 is 15 residues. CDR1 and CDR2 from the germline V gene are MNHEY and SVGAGI. V gave up 7 bases and J gave up 2 bases, with 15 bases separating them. The CDR3 loop is CASTRGGVGNQPQHF. CDR3 nucleotides: TGTGCCAGCACCCGAGGGGGTGTTGGCAATCAGCCCCAGCATTTT.

V usage is TRBV10-3 and J usage is TRBJ2-7, with 8 bases identical to TRBD2. CDR3 length equals 13 residues. Trimming took 11 bases from V and 4 from J; bases not matched to a gene: 10. The germline gives CDR1 ENHRY, CDR2 SYGVKD. CDR3: CALKAGESYEQYF. In nucleotides, the CDR3 is TGTGCCTTGAAAGCGGGAGAATCTTACGAGCAGTACTTC.

V and J are TRBV5-8 and TRBJ1-6; the D gene is possibly TRBD1 (6 bases). Germline V gene data show CDR1 as SGHTS and CDR2 as YDEGEE. The CDR3 has 14 amino acids. V was shortened by 5 bases and J by 10 bases, with 16 bases between the two germline ends. The chain's CDR3 is CASRILDRGSPLHF. The CDR3 region has the DNA TGTGCCAGCAGGATATTGGACAGAGGATCACCCCTCCACTTT.

This rearrangement joins TRBV27 to TRBJ2-5, with 8 bases that match TRBD1. Unmatched junction bases numbered 8, after V lost 6 bases and J lost 5 bases. Germline lookup yields CDR1 MNHEY and CDR2 SMNVEV (reference sequence). This CDR3 region has 14 residues. In DNA, the CDR3 is TGTGCCAGCAGGTCAATTCAGGGGGCCGAGACCCAGTACTTC. Its protein is CASRSIQGAETQYF.

V and J are TRBV24-1 and TRBJ2-2; D gene unclear. The length of the CDR3 is 11 residues. The V gene's germline CDR1 is KGHDR and CDR2 SFDVKD. V was shortened by 7 bases and J by 7 bases, with 6 bases between the two germline ends. CDR3 in amino acids: CATSRFGELFF. CDR3 sequence (DNA): TGTGCCACCAGCCGTTTCGGGGAGCTGTTTTTT.

V and J are TRBV24-1 and TRBJ2-5; D is ambiguous. Germline V CDR1 and CDR2: KGHDR, SFDVKD. Trimming shortened V by 1 base and J by 5 bases, and 4 bases separated the two germline ends. The CDR3 length is 12 residues. CDR3 amino acids: CATSDFRETQYF. CDR3 DNA sequence: TGTGCCACCAGTGATTTTCGGGAGACCCAGTACTTC.

This rearrangement joins TRBV3-1 (or the pseudogene TRBV3-2) to TRBJ1-2; a weak D match, TRBD1 (5 bases). Trimming stripped 0 bases from V and 6 bases from J, with 14 bases between. There are 15 residues in the CDR3. The V gene's germline CDR1 is LGHDT and CDR2 YNNKEL (reference sequence). CDR3 amino acids: CASSQDLGVEDGYTF. CDR3 in DNA: TGTGCCAGCAGCCAAGATCTAGGGGTCGAGGATGGCTACACCTTC.

J is TRBJ2-1 and V is TRBV5-4, with 9 nucleotides matching TRBD2. CDR3 length: 16 amino acids. Germline values: CDR1 SGHNT, CDR2 YYREEE (reference sequence). Unmatched junction bases numbered 3, after V lost 0 bases and J lost 2 bases. The CDR3 protein is CASSLELAGTYNEQFF. CDR3 in DNA: TGTGCCAGCAGCTTGGAGCTAGCGGGGACCTACAATGAGCAGTTCTTC. The variable domain in full, completed from reference TRBV5-4 and TRBJ2-1, reads ETGVTQSPTHLIKTRGQQVTLRCSSQSGHNTVSWYQQALGQGPQFIFQYYREEENGRGNFPPRFSGLQFPNYSSELNVNALELDDSALYLCASSLELAGTYNEQFFGPGTRLTVL.

The CDR3 spells CASRVGLAGARETQYF. Here the CDR3 DNA reads TGTGCCAGCAGGGTGGGACTAGCGGGAGCTAGGGAGACCCAGTACTTC. V gene TRBV28 combines with J gene TRBJ2-5; TRBD2 matches 14 bases. The CDR3 covers 16 residues. With 6 bases clipped from V and 5 bases from J, the junction kept 8 bases outside the gene matches. Per the germline V gene, CDR1 is MDHEN and CDR2 is SYDVKM.

This chain uses TRBV19 with TRBJ2-5; TRBD1 agrees at 7 bases. The V segment lost 3 bases and the J segment 1 base; nucleotides outside the gene matches: 5. The germline CDR1 and CDR2 sequences are LNHDA and SQIVND (reference sequence). This CDR3 region has 15 residues. The CDR3 DNA reads TGTGCCAGTAGTATTTCTAGGGGGCTCCAAGAGACCCAGTACTTC. It yields the protein CASSISRGLQETQYF.

The genes are TRBV12-3 or TRBV12-4 and TRBJ1-5; D is perhaps TRBD1 (6 bases). The CDR3 consists of 12 residues. V was clipped by 4 bases and J by 8 bases, with 9 bases between them. CDR3 bases: TGTGCCAGCAGTTACAGGGTTGAGCCCCAGCATTTT. Translating gives CASSYRVEPQHF.

A few counts support this clone. The CDR3 DNA sequence: TGTGCCAGCCGCAGGGATGCTGGGGCCAACGTCCTGACTTTC. Protein product: CASRRDAGANVLTF. The chain joins TRBV6-4 to TRBJ2-6; D is perhaps TRBD1 (5 bases). Germline V lookup: CDR1 MRHNA, CDR2 SNTAGT. CDR3 length: 14 residues. Trimming shortened V by 8 bases and J by 2 bases, and 10 bases separated the two germline ends.

V usage is TRBV27 and J usage is TRBJ1-2; 8 nucleotides line up with TRBD1. Germline CDR1 and CDR2: MNHEY and SMNVEV (reference sequence). The CDR3 spans 17 residues. The trim removed 4 bases at V and 3 bases at J, leaving 13 bases unmatched. CDR3 protein: CASSWGLPGQEDYGYTF. The CDR3 nucleotides read TGTGCCAGCAGTTGGGGGTTGCCGGGACAGGAGGACTATGGCTACACCTTC.

As for this clone: This same CDR3 is encoded by further DNA sequences in the sample. V and J are TRBV5-1 and TRBJ2-2, with 10 positions matching TRBD2. CDR1 is SGHRS, CDR2 YFSETQ, per germline. Germline trimming cut 4 bases from V and 1 base from J; bases unmatched to any gene: 4. The CDR3 runs to 16 residues. The CDR3 loop is CASSPLAGGNTGELFF. For the CDR3, the DNA is TGCGCCAGCAGCCCGTTAGCGGGAGGGAACACCGGGGAGCTGTTTTTT.

In its sample, this clone was seen once. Here the CDR3 DNA reads TGTGCCAGCAGACAGGGGATCGCAGATACGCAGTATTTT. The encoded protein is CASRQGIADTQYF. The chain is built from TRBV6-6 and TRBJ2-3, with TRBD1 matching over 7 bases. With V trimmed by 6 bases and J by 4 bases, 4 bases remained unmatched. Germline CDR1 MNHNY, CDR2 SVGAGI (reference sequence). The CDR3 totals 13 residues.